These 27 T cell receptor beta chains originate from one sample sequenced in a study of Ad26.COV2.S vaccination and SARS-CoV-2 variants. The treatment: around 19 received Ad26.COV2.S at low or high dose, single or two shots; about 5 received placebo; per-sample allocation not given. The study sampled participants on day 63 after the first vaccine or placebo injection. The assay was immunoSEQ multiplex PCR, and TCRdb's table has in-frame clones only and misses some. The table records just under 250,000 clones, roughly 90% of them present only once. Sequencing was performed on peripheral blood, taken in a trial of Ad26.COV2.S vaccine versus placebo. Receptor source: a person aged 18-65 years who received the Ad26.COV2.S COVID-19 vaccine or a placebo.

The V and J genes are TRBV7-9 and TRBJ2-7; TRBD1 matches 9 bases. Per the germline V gene, CDR1 is SEHNR and CDR2 is FQNEAQ (reference sequence). V trimming: 6 bases; J trimming: 3 bases; junction bases outside the gene matches: 12. This CDR3 has 16 residues. The CDR3, as DNA: TGTGCCAGCAGTCCACTACAGGGGGCGATGCACTACGAGCAGTACTTC. Amino acids: CASSPLQGAMHYEQYF.

J is TRBJ1-2 and V is TRBV15; D is uncertain. V dropped 6 bases and J dropped 2 bases, with 7 bases sitting between them. The CDR3 is made up of 12 amino acids. The germline CDR1 and CDR2 sequences are LNHNV and YYDKDF (reference sequence). The CDR3 DNA follows: TGTGCCACCAGAGGCCAGAACTATGGCTACACCTTC. Translated: CATRGQNYGYTF.

The chain joins TRBV9 to TRBJ2-3; the D is unclear. V was trimmed by 0 bases and J by 3 bases, leaving 11 bases between them. The length of the CDR3 is 15 residues. CDR1 is SGDLS, CDR2 YYNGEE, per germline. DNA for the CDR3: TGTGCCAGCAGCGTAGGAGCTTTGGGGACAGATACGCAGTATTTT. Its protein product is CASSVGALGTDTQYF.

The chain combines TRBV3-1 (or the pseudogene TRBV3-2) with TRBJ2-5; the match to TRBD1 covers 10 bases. The V segment lost 4 bases and the J segment 5 bases; nucleotides outside the gene matches: 10. Germline V gene data show CDR1 as LGHDT and CDR2 as YNNKEL (reference sequence). This CDR3 has 16 residues. The CDR3 coding sequence is TGTGCCAGCAGCCTTTCCGGGACAGGGGAGCGGGAGACCCAGTACTTC. Protein product: CASSLSGTGERETQYF.

The chain links TRBV7-9 to TRBJ2-7, with a tentative D call TRBD2 (6 bases). The CDR3 loop spans 18 amino acids. The V and J ends lost 5 bases and 1 base respectively, with 24 bases between them. Per the germline V gene, CDR1 is SEHNR and CDR2 is FQNEAQ (reference sequence). The CDR3 nucleotides read TGTGCCAGCAGCCGCCCGACCCGTGGTAGCGGCCGGTCCTACGAGCAGTACTTC. This sequence encodes CASSRPTRGSGRSYEQYF.

This chain connects TRBV3-1 (or the pseudogene TRBV3-2) to TRBJ2-7; D possibly uses TRBD1 or TRBD2 (5 bases each). This CDR3 is 15 amino acids long. V was cut by 4 bases and J by 3 bases, with 16 bases left in between. The germline V gene encodes CDR1 LGHDT and CDR2 YNNKEL (reference sequence). Here the CDR3 reads CASSPVEAGSYEQYF. Written as DNA, the CDR3 is TGTGCCAGCAGCCCAGTCGAGGCAGGGAGCTACGAGCAGTACTTC.

This chain links TRBV6-4 with TRBJ1-3; D is unresolved. The V end lost 6 bases, the J end lost 2 bases, and 11 bases lay between the germline ends. The CDR3 totals 14 residues. CDR1 is MRHNA and CDR2 is SNTAGT in the germline V gene. The CDR3 nucleotides read TGTGCCAGCAGCCCTGACGCTACTGGAAACACCATATATTTT. Protein: CASSPDATGNTIYF.

The chain combines TRBV14 with TRBJ1-6, with 9 bases that match TRBD1. The V segment lost 4 bases and the J segment 7 bases; nucleotides outside the gene matches: 5. The CDR3 spans 15 residues. Germline lookup yields CDR1 SGHDN and CDR2 FVKESK. The CDR3 reads CASSLWGQGNSPLHF. In DNA form, the CDR3 reads TGTGCCAGCAGCCTCTGGGGACAGGGAAATTCACCCCTCCACTTT.

The chain uses TRBV6-5 and TRBJ2-7; TRBD2 matches at 10 bases. The CDR3 consists of 13 residues. Trimming at V came to 7 bases and at J to 3 bases, leaving 3 bases not matched to a gene. CDR1 MNHEY and CDR2 SVGAGI come from the germline V gene. Written as DNA, the CDR3 is TGTGCCAGCACCCTAGCGGGAGACTACGAGCAGTACTTC. It yields the protein CASTLAGDYEQYF.

This rearrangement joins TRBV30 to TRBJ1-6, with no clear D. Trimming removed 3 bases at V and 3 bases at J, with 12 bases between. This CDR3 has 15 amino acids. Germline V gene sequence: CDR1 GTSNPN, CDR2 SVGIG (reference sequence). CDR3 sequence reads: CAWRASAYYNSPLHF. In DNA form, the CDR3 reads TGTGCCTGGAGGGCTTCAGCCTACTATAATTCACCCCTCCACTTT.

This clone was counted ten times or more. This sequence joins TRBV10-3 and TRBJ1-6, with TRBD1 as a possible D gene (5 bases). The CDR3 has 14 residues. V was trimmed by 3 bases and J by 5 bases, leaving 8 bases between them. Germline assignment: CDR1 ENHRY and CDR2 SYGVKD. CDR3 DNA: TGTGCCATCAGTGAAGACAGCAATAATTCACCCCTCCACTTT. Translating it yields CAISEDSNNSPLHF.

The rearrangement links TRBV28 to TRBJ2-3, with no clear D. V was shortened by 1 base and J by 0 bases, with 5 bases between the two germline ends. CDR3 length: 14 amino acids. Germline CDR1 and CDR2: MDHEN and SYDVKM. CDR3 nucleotides: TGTGCCAGCAGTTTATTCCCTAGCACAGATACGCAGTATTTT. Amino acids: CASSLFPSTDTQYF.

V is TRBV29-1 and J is TRBJ1-1; D gene unclear. Germline V gene lookup returns CDR1 SQVTM and CDR2 ANQGSEA. V dropped 0 bases and J dropped 4 bases, with 12 bases sitting between them. CDR3 length equals 14 residues. CDR3 in amino acids: CSVEDRGRATEAFF. The CDR3, as DNA: TGCAGCGTTGAAGATCGAGGTAGGGCCACTGAAGCTTTCTTT.

The chain carries TRBV28 and TRBJ2-4; D unclear. V was clipped by 3 bases and J by 7 bases, with 13 bases between them. This CDR3 has 14 amino acids. Germline assignment: CDR1 MDHEN and CDR2 SYDVKM. The CDR3 loop is CASSFNGDGNIQYF. The CDR3 coding sequence is TGTGCCAGCAGTTTCAACGGCGACGGGAACATTCAGTACTTC.

The CDR3 DNA sequence: TGTGCCAGCAGTTACTTCTACAGGGGCCTCAATTCACCCCTCCACTTT. Amino acids: CASSYFYRGLNSPLHF. This chain connects TRBV6-5 to TRBJ1-6; 7 positions match TRBD1. The CDR3 runs to 16 residues. The V gene end was trimmed by 1 base and the J gene end by 7 bases; junction bases not matched to a gene: 7. Germline V lookup: CDR1 MNHEY, CDR2 SVGAGI.

The CDR3 DNA is TGTGCCAGCAGCTCCGGAGCAGGGATTTTTGGAAACACCATATATTTT. It codes for CASSSGAGIFGNTIYF. The chain is built from TRBV28 and TRBJ1-3, with D possibly matching TRBD1 (5 bases). The CDR3 runs 16 residues. V was clipped by 6 bases and J by 3 bases, with 18 bases between them. Per the germline V gene, CDR1 is MDHEN and CDR2 is SYDVKM.

The chain recombines TRBV7-2 with TRBJ2-1; D unresolved. Trimming left V 4 bases short and J 5 bases short, with 9 bases between. Per the germline V gene, CDR1 is SGHTA and CDR2 is FQGNSA. The CDR3 covers 13 residues. CDR3 in amino acids: CASSSRLNNEQFF. CDR3 in DNA: TGTGCCAGCAGCTCCCGGCTAAACAATGAGCAGTTCTTC.

V gene TRBV19 combines with J gene TRBJ2-3; 7 bases fit TRBD2. V shed 6 bases and J 4 bases; nucleotides not matched to a gene: 4. CDR1 and CDR2 (germline): LNHDA, SQIVND (reference sequence). This CDR3 has 13 residues. CDR3 protein: CASSPGGADTQYF. CDR3 sequence (DNA): TGTGCCAGTAGCCCGGGGGGAGCAGATACGCAGTATTTT. The full variable domain, its missing parts supplied by reference TRBV19 and TRBJ2-3, is DGGITQSPKYLFRKEGQNVTLSCEQNLNHDAMYWYRQDPGQGLRLIYYSQIVNDFQKGDIAEGYSVSREKKESFPLTVTSAQKNPTAFYLCASSPGGADTQYFGPGTRLTVL.

The chain carries TRBV6-1 and TRBJ2-1; D not resolved. CDR3 length: 14 amino acids. Germline V lookup: CDR1 MNHNS, CDR2 SASEGT. V was cut by 3 bases and J by 4 bases, with 10 bases left in between. The CDR3 nucleotides are TGTGCCAGCAGTGATGGTGCTATATACAATGAGCAGTTCTTC. Translation: CASSDGAIYNEQFF.

J is TRBJ1-1 and V is TRBV19, with 8 bases fitting TRBD1. Germline values: CDR1 LNHDA, CDR2 SQIVND (reference sequence). The CDR3 length is 12 residues. V trimming: 6 bases; J trimming: 7 bases; junction bases outside the gene matches: 4. The CDR3 DNA sequence: TGTGCCAGTAGCCAGGGGGCAAGTGAAGCTTTCTTT. It encodes CASSQGASEAFF.

The chain joins TRBV9 to TRBJ2-7; D perhaps matches TRBD2 (6 bases). The CDR3 has 14 residues. V lost 3 bases and J lost 3, with 13 bases in between. The germline gives CDR1 SGDLS, CDR2 YYNGEE. The CDR3 sequence: CASSDGGANYEQYF. The CDR3 DNA reads as TGTGCCAGCAGCGACGGGGGAGCTAACTACGAGCAGTACTTC.

This chain links TRBV5-6 with TRBJ2-4, with D possibly called TRBD1 or TRBD2 (5 bases each). CDR1 and CDR2 (germline): SGHDT, YYEEEE. The CDR3 sequence is 17 residues long. V lost 0 bases to trimming and J lost 8 bases, with 21 bases between them. CDR3 loop: CASSLGPLGPRVDIQYF. For the CDR3, the DNA is TGTGCCAGCAGCTTGGGGCCCCTGGGGCCGAGGGTGGACATTCAGTACTTC.

The J gene is TRBJ1-1, the V gene TRBV30; 9 bases are shared with TRBD1. The CDR3 extends over 17 amino acids. Germline CDR1 GTSNPN, CDR2 SVGIG (reference sequence). Trimming took 0 bases from V and 4 from J; bases not matched to a gene: 12. The CDR3 here is CAWSVGTGIRKVTEAFF. CDR3 DNA sequence: TGTGCCTGGAGTGTTGGGACAGGGATTCGTAAGGTCACTGAAGCTTTCTTT.

The gene calls are TRBV3-1 (or the pseudogene TRBV3-2) and TRBJ2-1; no clear D gene. V was clipped by 0 bases and J by 10 bases, with 13 bases between them. This CDR3 spans 14 amino acids. In germline, CDR1 is LGHDT, CDR2 YNNKEL (reference sequence). This CDR3 is CASSQESGYREQFF. Here the CDR3 DNA reads TGTGCCAGCAGCCAAGAGTCGGGTTATCGGGAGCAGTTCTTC.

The chain is built from TRBV28 and TRBJ2-5, with 12 positions matching TRBD2. The CDR3 runs to 15 residues. Germline V CDR1 and CDR2: MDHEN, SYDVKM. V gave up 5 bases and J gave up 2 bases; unmatched junction bases: 3. CDR3 DNA sequence: TGTGCCAGCAGTCCTAGCGGGGGGGCACAAGAGACCCAGTACTTC. This encodes CASSPSGGAQETQYF. Full variable domain (missing parts from reference TRBV28 and TRBJ2-5): DVKVTQSSRYLVKRTGEKVFLECVQDMDHENMFWYRQDPGLGLRLIYFSYDVKMKEKGDIPEGYSVSREKKERFSLILESASTNQTSMYLCASSPSGGAQETQYFGPGTRLLVL.

This rearrangement joins TRBV7-3 to TRBJ1-6; D may be TRBD1 (5 bases). With 1 base removed from V and 7 bases from J, the gap between germline ends came to 20 bases. Germline V gives CDR1 SGHTA, CDR2 FQGTGA. This CDR3 has 18 residues. In nucleotides, the CDR3 is TGTGCCAGCAGCTTAAGTGCTCCTGTAAGGGGATCCAATTCACCCCTCCACTTT. Its protein product is CASSLSAPVRGSNSPLHF.

The chain is built from TRBV27 and TRBJ2-1, with 8 bases that match TRBD1. V lost 2 bases to trimming and J lost 5 bases; unmatched junction nucleotides: 8. Germline loops: CDR1 MNHEY, CDR2 SMNVEV (reference sequence). This CDR3 contains 16 residues. The CDR3 loop reads CASSLLPRGQDNEQFF. CDR3 bases: TGTGCCAGCAGTTTACTCCCCAGGGGGCAGGACAATGAGCAGTTCTTC.